Reported below is one T cell receptor beta chain. This clone was seen more than once but under ten times. Its cognate antigen has yet to be identified. Base quality data are lacking; no much larger clone is found one base away. CDR1 and CDR2 are read off the germline V gene as MNHGY and SAAAGT. V lost 5 bases and J lost 2 bases, and the count of bases not matched to a germline gene is 9. There are 16 amino acids in the CDR3, from cysteine to phenylalanine inclusive. The kept DNA is CDR3 alone, 48 bases in frame from the first base. At diagnosis, peripheral blood, uninvolved tumor-adjacent lung and tumor were collected and stored as a combination of fresh-frozen and FFPE material. The data are from a study of T cells in localized non-small cell lung cancer (TCRdb year 2020). With respect to the entire study: T cell repertoires of about 230 early-stage NSCLC patients were analyzed, with tumors being compared against uninvolved tumor-adjacent lungs. NSCLC patients had a mean age of roughly 64 years, and around 140 were male and over 85 female. The cohort consisted of 236 treatment-naive NSCLC patients whose localized lung tumors had been resected.

Broader findings and caveats from the paper: Longer overall survival was associated with higher T cell density in blood, whereas shorter survival was associated with higher clonality in adjacent lung. Because the study design was exploratory, TCR variables were selected using unadjusted p-values without false-discovery rate correction. Because multi-region sequencing of the tumors was not done, intratumor heterogeneity could not be ruled out. A median of roughly 50 of the top 100 tumor clones turned up in the paired uninvolved adjacent lung, and fewer than 35 of those clones also ranked among the top 100 of that same adjacent lung. Uninvolved tumor-adjacent lung showed the highest T cell clonality, higher than tumor, which suggests more focused antigenic responses in the uninvolved tumor-adjacent lung.

TCR beta CDR3 regions were sequenced from DNA using the immunoSEQ Assay. The original methods were these. T cell density was computed as TCR beta template counts normalized to usable DNA estimated by amplifying housekeeping genes. Richness was estimated using the preseqR package, with extrapolation to 400,000 templates for PBMC samples and to 120,000 templates for tissue samples. Clonality was defined by subtracting Pielou's evenness from one. Differential abundance testing on productive amino-acid clonotypes, with a minimum total count of 5 and an alpha of 0.1, was used to identify tissue-enriched TCRs. The Jaccard Index and the Morisita Overlap Index were used to measure repertoire overlap between compartments. GLIPH grouped TCR beta CDR3s together with public tetramer-defined viral CDR3s, and a viral motif had to include at least three viral sequences and show V-gene enrichment. TCRdb's version of the immuneACCESS table is confined to in-frame rearrangements and falls short of the full clone set. An unresolved V gene accounts for under half of the shortfall where checked; the remainder is of unknown origin. The DNA gave D and trimming, while V, J and clone size come from that table. The sample table records 2,700 or so clones; approximately 40% of these occur just once. Approximately 16% of the sample comes from the top ten.

This sample comprised lung tumor tissue, obtained before any cancer treatment. The TCR was taken from a woman aged 35 to 70 with stage II squamous cell lung carcinoma. In this chain, TRBV6-8 is recombined with TRBJ2-3; 8 of the junction bases match TRBD2. The CDR3 sequence is CASSPRKAGDTDTQYF. The DNA sequence is given as TGTGCCAGCAGTCCCCGCAAAGCGGGAGACACAGATACGCAGTATTTT.